This TCR beta chain was obtained from a study of lymphopenia after photon versus proton radiotherapy. Trimming shortened V by 4 bases and J by 0 bases, and 14 bases separated the two germline ends. This CDR3 is built from 16 residues. CDR1 is SEHNR, CDR2 FQNEAQ, per germline (reference sequence). Study-wide results and caveats: Only patients who died were analyzed for survival; proton advantage is unproven. Relative stability marked proton patients; photon patients lost diversity and naive cells.

In the case of this clone: Its specificity is unknown.

Clones were sequenced by immunoSEQ multiplex PCR, and TCRdb holds only the in-frame ones, with some missing. The table lists 25,000 to 35,000 clones, approximately 87% of them singletons, with around 50% in the top ten. The source is a woman aged 60-70 years with cholangiocarcinoma. Some clones in this sample may be carry-over from other donors' samples. The chain couples TRBV7-9 to TRBJ2-3; perhaps TRBD2 as D (6 bases). The starting material was peripheral blood, obtained from a patient treated with proton-based radiotherapy. CDR3 nucleotides: TGTGCCAGCAGCTCTGGTTTAGGGACTAGCACAGATACGCAGTATTTT. Translated, it gives CASSSGLGTSTDTQYF.